Each of the 2 T cell receptor beta chains below was sequenced from the same sample in a study of STAT5B mutations in CD4+ large granular lymphocyte leukemia. The protocol was immunoSEQ multiplex PCR, while the TCRdb copy is restricted to in-frame clones and leaves out a portion. The sample has 20,000 or so clones, roughly 83% seen once; the top ten hold over 10%. Sequencing input: CD4+ T cells from blood buffy coats. Source of these receptors: a human donor in good health.

The chain uses TRBV5-1 and TRBJ2-4; 9 bases are a match to TRBD1. The germline V gene has CDR1 SGHRS and CDR2 YFSETQ. The CDR3 consists of 19 residues. The V segment lost 4 bases and the J segment 0 bases; nucleotides outside the gene matches: 14. The CDR3: CASSHGTGTRQIAKNIQYF. The CDR3 DNA sequence: TGCGCCAGCAGCCACGGGACAGGGACACGTCAAATAGCCAAAAACATTCAGTACTTC.

The V call is TRBV7-9, the J call TRBJ2-7; TRBD1 aligns across 11 bases. Germline CDR1 SEHNR, CDR2 FQNEAQ (reference sequence). The CDR3 contains 15 residues. With V trimmed by 5 bases and J by 7 bases, 10 bases remained unmatched. CDR3 coding DNA: TGTGCCAGCAGCGGGGGGACAGGGGGAATAGGGGAGCAGTACTTC. It yields the protein CASSGGTGGIGEQYF.